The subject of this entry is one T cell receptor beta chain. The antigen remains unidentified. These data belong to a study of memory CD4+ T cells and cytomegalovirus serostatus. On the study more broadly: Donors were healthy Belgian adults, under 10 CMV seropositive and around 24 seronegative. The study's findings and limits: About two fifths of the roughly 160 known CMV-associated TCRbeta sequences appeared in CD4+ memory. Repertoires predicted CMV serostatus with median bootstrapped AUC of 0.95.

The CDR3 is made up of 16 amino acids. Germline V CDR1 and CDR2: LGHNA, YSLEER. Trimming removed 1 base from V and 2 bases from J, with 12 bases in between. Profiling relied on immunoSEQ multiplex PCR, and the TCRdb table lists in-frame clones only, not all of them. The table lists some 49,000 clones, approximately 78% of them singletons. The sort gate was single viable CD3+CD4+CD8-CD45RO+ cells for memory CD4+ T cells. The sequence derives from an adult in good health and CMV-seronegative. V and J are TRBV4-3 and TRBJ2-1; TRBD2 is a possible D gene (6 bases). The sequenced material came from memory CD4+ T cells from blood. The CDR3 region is CASSQARRGAYNEQFF. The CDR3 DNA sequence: TGCGCCAGCAGCCAAGCCCGGCGGGGTGCCTACAATGAGCAGTTCTTC.